This TCR beta chain appears in the sequencing data of a study of T cell repertoires in cytomegalovirus infection. Study background: The authors used CMV epitopes that were HLA-C-restricted (recently identified) and HLA-B-restricted (well studied). Study observations and caveats: The ex vivo response was dominated by HLA-C-restricted CMV-specific TCR beta clonotypes. Carriers of CMV plus the relevant HLA were identified by cumulative public TCR beta family frequency.

Concerning this clonotype: Its antigen is not identified.

A single record per CDR3 protein comes from TCRdb applying MiXCR to the reads. This table has about 770,000 distinct CDR3 sequences, 25% to 35% appearing once. This clonotype was sampled from a human donor in good health (CMV status not recorded). Some clones in this sample may be carry-over from other donors' samples. The source was cultured CD8+ T cells from PBMCs, collected from culture after CMV antigen stimulation.

The CDR3 nucleotides are TGTGCCAGTAGTATGGGGGGGGGGACAGGGGGCAATGAGCAGTTCTTC. It codes for CASSMGGGTGGNEQFF. The gene calls are TRBV19 and TRBJ2-1; 11 nucleotides line up with TRBD1. V shed 3 bases and J 6 bases; nucleotides not matched to a gene: 7. Germline V gives CDR1 LNHDA, CDR2 SQIVND (reference sequence). This CDR3 has 16 residues.